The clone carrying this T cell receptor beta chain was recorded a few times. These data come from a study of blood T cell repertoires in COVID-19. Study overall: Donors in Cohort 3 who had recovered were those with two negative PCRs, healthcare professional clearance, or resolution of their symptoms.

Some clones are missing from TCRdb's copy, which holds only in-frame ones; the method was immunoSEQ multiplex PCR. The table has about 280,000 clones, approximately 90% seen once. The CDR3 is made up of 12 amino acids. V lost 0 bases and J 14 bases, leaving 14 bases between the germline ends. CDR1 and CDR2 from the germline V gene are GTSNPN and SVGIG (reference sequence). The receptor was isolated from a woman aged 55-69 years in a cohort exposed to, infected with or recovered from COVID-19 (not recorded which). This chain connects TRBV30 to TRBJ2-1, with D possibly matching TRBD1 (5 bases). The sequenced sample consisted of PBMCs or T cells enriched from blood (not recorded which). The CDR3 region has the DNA TGTGCCTGGAGTGTACTCGATCAAGGGGAGTTCTTC. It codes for CAWSVLDQGEFF.